These 2 T cell receptor beta chains were sequenced from one sample in a study of tissue T cells after allogeneic stem cell transplantation. Sequencing used immunoSEQ multiplex PCR; TCRdb keeps in-frame clones, though not all of them. Altogether roughly 8,700 clones are present, approximately 45% being singletons, with the ten largest covering roughly 7.1%. Time point: mouse harvest day 7 after allogeneic transplant. Mouse grafts combined 10^7 T-cell-depleted bone marrow cells with 10^6 splenic CD5+ T cells. The sample comprised gut tissue. The receptors derive from a female BALB/c mouse given C57BL/6 T cells with graft-versus-host disease after an allogeneic hematopoietic cell transplant.

On this clone: Mouse gene names and germline throughout. This CDR3 is CASSRQGGDTQYF. The CDR3 bases that were read are TGTGCCAGCAGTCGACAGGGGGGAGACACCCAGTAC. The chain uses TRBV26 and TRBJ2-5; TRBD1 agrees at 9 bases. The read halts 1 residue ahead of the CDR3 end, with the missing end drawn from the germline J gene. This CDR3 spans 13 amino acids. The ends lost 4 bases at V and 5 bases at J; junction bases unmatched: 1. Germline CDR1 is KGHPV and CDR2 is FQNQEV (reference sequence).

By sample share, this clone is large. Gene names and germline match the mouse. The sequenced fragment ends 1 residue before the CDR3 boundary, so the rest is inferred from the germline J gene. The J gene is TRBJ1-3, the V gene TRBV19; D gene uncertain. CDR3 length equals 14 residues. Germline CDR1 is FNHDT and CDR2 is SITEND (reference sequence). Trimming removed 4 bases from V and 0 bases from J, with 8 bases in between. The DNA read from the CDR3 is TGTGCCAGCAGTTGGGCCGTTTCTGGAAATACGCTCTAT. This sequence encodes CASSWAVSGNTLY. The CDR3 in full is CASSWAVSGNTLYF.